The TCR beta chain described here comes from a study of blood T cell repertoires in COVID-19. Authors' analysis steps: From reference gene primer amplification, estimates of nucleated cell counts were derived. Sequenced by immunoSEQ multiplex PCR; TCRdb stores in-frame clones only, minus some. V and J calls plus clone size are reproduced from that table; the DNA served to infer D and trimming. The table has 250,000 to 350,000 clones, about 87% seen once; the top ten hold about 3%. Study members were between about 18 and 100 years old and lived in roughly 24 US regions. Participant-reported clinical history was the basis for cohort assignment. J was trimmed by 4 bases and V by 5 bases; bases with no gene match: 3. The CDR3 sequence is 15 residues long. Germline CDR1 reads SGHTA; CDR2 reads FQGNSA.

The sample consisted of PBMCs or T cells enriched from blood (not recorded which). This TCR came from a woman aged 45-65 years who had recovered from COVID-19. The chain uses TRBV7-2 and TRBJ2-5; 14 bases fit TRBD2. The CDR3 region is CASSQTSGRVETQYF. The CDR3 bases are TGTGCCAGCAGCCAGACTAGCGGGAGGGTAGAGACCCAGTACTTC.